Listed below are T cell receptor beta chains from one sample, sequenced in a study of control samples from healthy donors and cancer patients. Here immunoSEQ multiplex PCR was the method, and the copy in TCRdb shows in-frame clones only, minus some. The table has more than 95,000 clones, 85% to 90% seen once. Material for sequencing was PBMCs. The receptors derive from a woman in her fifties or sixties with colorectal cancer. CDR3s include the opening cysteine and the closing phenylalanine or tryptophan. A D gene is named only where the DNA matches it firmly. Clone size is shown for a subset of rows, as once, few, many or a class of expanded clone.

abundance: once; v_gene: TRBV28; j_gene: TRBJ1-2; d_gene: -; CDR3aa: CAILIRTALSFNYGYTF; CDR3nt: TGTGCCATCTTGATCCGGACGGCCCTCTCCTTTAACTATGGCTACACCTTC
abundance: -; v_gene: TRBV10-3; j_gene: TRBJ2-1; d_gene: -; CDR3aa: CAARTAADYNEQFF; CDR3nt: TGTGCCGCCCGGACTGCCGCCGATTACAATGAGCAGTTCTTC
abundance: -; v_gene: TRBV28; j_gene: TRBJ1-2; d_gene: -; CDR3aa: CASRTPTEYYGYTF; CDR3nt: TGTGCCAGCAGAACCCCGACAGAATACTATGGCTACACCTTC
abundance: -; v_gene: TRBV5-1; j_gene: TRBJ2-1; d_gene: TRBD1; CDR3aa: CASSLGQGGDEQFF; CDR3nt: TGCGCCAGCAGCTTAGGACAGGGTGGGGATGAGCAGTTCTTC
abundance: -; v_gene: TRBV7-3; j_gene: TRBJ2-2; d_gene: -; CDR3aa: CASSIERGELFF; CDR3nt: TGTGCCAGCAGCATCGAGCGGGGGGAGCTGTTTTTT
abundance: -; v_gene: TRBV2; j_gene: TRBJ2-2; d_gene: -; CDR3aa: CASNAGPNTGELFF; CDR3nt: TGTGCCAGCAACGCGGGACCGAACACCGGGGAGCTGTTTTTT
abundance: -; v_gene: TRBV7-9; j_gene: TRBJ1-5; d_gene: TRBD1; CDR3aa: CASSRSGTGGSLSNQPQHF; CDR3nt: TGTGCCAGCAGCCGTTCCGGGACAGGGGGGTCCTTAAGCAATCAGCCCCAGCATTTT
abundance: -; v_gene: TRBV13; j_gene: TRBJ1-2; d_gene: -; CDR3aa: CASSLGQYGYTF; CDR3nt: TGTGCCAGCAGCTTAGGGCAATATGGCTACACCTTC
abundance: -; v_gene: TRBV19; j_gene: TRBJ2-2; d_gene: -; CDR3aa: CASRWGRNTGELFF; CDR3nt: TGTGCCAGTAGATGGGGGAGGAATACCGGGGAGCTGTTTTTT
abundance: -; v_gene: TRBV6-4; j_gene: TRBJ1-1; d_gene: -; CDR3aa: CASSFQMNTEAFF; CDR3nt: TGTGCCAGCAGTTTTCAGATGAACACTGAAGCTTTCTTT
abundance: -; v_gene: TRBV3-1/TRBV3-2; j_gene: TRBJ1-2; d_gene: TRBD1; CDR3aa: CASSREDRDGGYTF; CDR3nt: TGTGCCAGCAGCCGAGAGGACAGGGATGGTGGCTACACCTTC
abundance: -; v_gene: TRBV19; j_gene: TRBJ2-7; d_gene: -; CDR3aa: CASSPDSAYEQYF; CDR3nt: TGTGCCAGTAGCCCGGACAGTGCCTACGAGCAGTACTTC
abundance: -; v_gene: TRBV19; j_gene: TRBJ2-6; d_gene: -; CDR3aa: CASKVDVQYGANVLTF; CDR3nt: TGTGCCAGTAAGGTCGACGTACAGTATGGGGCCAACGTCCTGACTTTC
abundance: -; v_gene: TRBV18; j_gene: TRBJ2-1; d_gene: -; CDR3aa: CASSSSEQFF; CDR3nt: TGTGCCAGCTCTTCCAGTGAGCAGTTCTTC
abundance: -; v_gene: TRBV7-2; j_gene: TRBJ2-7; d_gene: -; CDR3aa: CASSLMTPQEQYF; CDR3nt: TGTGCCAGCAGCTTAATGACCCCCCAGGAGCAGTACTTC
abundance: -; v_gene: TRBV7-3; j_gene: TRBJ2-3; d_gene: -; CDR3aa: CASSSEEGVTQYF; CDR3nt: TGTGCCAGCAGCTCAGAAGAGGGGGTTACGCAGTATTTT
abundance: -; v_gene: TRBV28; j_gene: TRBJ2-7; d_gene: TRBD1; CDR3aa: CASSYDLRQGDLRQYF; CDR3nt: TGTGCCAGCAGCTACGATCTTCGACAGGGAGATCTCCGGCAGTACTTC
abundance: -; v_gene: TRBV7-3; j_gene: TRBJ1-1; d_gene: TRBD1; CDR3aa: CASSLSPGGLTEAFF; CDR3nt: TGTGCCAGCAGCTTAAGTCCAGGGGGCCTCACTGAAGCTTTCTTT
abundance: -; v_gene: TRBV4-1; j_gene: TRBJ2-7; d_gene: -; CDR3aa: CASSLIREIGEQYF; CDR3nt: TGCGCCAGCAGCCTGATAAGGGAGATTGGCGAGCAGTACTTC
abundance: -; v_gene: TRBV7-2; j_gene: TRBJ1-2; d_gene: -; CDR3aa: CASSLASVNYGYTF; CDR3nt: TGTGCCAGCAGCTTAGCGTCGGTTAACTATGGCTACACCTTC
abundance: -; v_gene: TRBV6-1; j_gene: TRBJ2-7; d_gene: -; CDR3aa: CASSEIELSEQYF; CDR3nt: TGTGCCAGCAGTGAAATCGAGCTTAGCGAGCAGTACTTC
abundance: -; v_gene: TRBV9; j_gene: TRBJ1-2; d_gene: -; CDR3aa: CASSALGAGVDYGYTF; CDR3nt: TGTGCCAGCAGCGCACTTGGGGCAGGGGTAGACTATGGCTACACCTTC